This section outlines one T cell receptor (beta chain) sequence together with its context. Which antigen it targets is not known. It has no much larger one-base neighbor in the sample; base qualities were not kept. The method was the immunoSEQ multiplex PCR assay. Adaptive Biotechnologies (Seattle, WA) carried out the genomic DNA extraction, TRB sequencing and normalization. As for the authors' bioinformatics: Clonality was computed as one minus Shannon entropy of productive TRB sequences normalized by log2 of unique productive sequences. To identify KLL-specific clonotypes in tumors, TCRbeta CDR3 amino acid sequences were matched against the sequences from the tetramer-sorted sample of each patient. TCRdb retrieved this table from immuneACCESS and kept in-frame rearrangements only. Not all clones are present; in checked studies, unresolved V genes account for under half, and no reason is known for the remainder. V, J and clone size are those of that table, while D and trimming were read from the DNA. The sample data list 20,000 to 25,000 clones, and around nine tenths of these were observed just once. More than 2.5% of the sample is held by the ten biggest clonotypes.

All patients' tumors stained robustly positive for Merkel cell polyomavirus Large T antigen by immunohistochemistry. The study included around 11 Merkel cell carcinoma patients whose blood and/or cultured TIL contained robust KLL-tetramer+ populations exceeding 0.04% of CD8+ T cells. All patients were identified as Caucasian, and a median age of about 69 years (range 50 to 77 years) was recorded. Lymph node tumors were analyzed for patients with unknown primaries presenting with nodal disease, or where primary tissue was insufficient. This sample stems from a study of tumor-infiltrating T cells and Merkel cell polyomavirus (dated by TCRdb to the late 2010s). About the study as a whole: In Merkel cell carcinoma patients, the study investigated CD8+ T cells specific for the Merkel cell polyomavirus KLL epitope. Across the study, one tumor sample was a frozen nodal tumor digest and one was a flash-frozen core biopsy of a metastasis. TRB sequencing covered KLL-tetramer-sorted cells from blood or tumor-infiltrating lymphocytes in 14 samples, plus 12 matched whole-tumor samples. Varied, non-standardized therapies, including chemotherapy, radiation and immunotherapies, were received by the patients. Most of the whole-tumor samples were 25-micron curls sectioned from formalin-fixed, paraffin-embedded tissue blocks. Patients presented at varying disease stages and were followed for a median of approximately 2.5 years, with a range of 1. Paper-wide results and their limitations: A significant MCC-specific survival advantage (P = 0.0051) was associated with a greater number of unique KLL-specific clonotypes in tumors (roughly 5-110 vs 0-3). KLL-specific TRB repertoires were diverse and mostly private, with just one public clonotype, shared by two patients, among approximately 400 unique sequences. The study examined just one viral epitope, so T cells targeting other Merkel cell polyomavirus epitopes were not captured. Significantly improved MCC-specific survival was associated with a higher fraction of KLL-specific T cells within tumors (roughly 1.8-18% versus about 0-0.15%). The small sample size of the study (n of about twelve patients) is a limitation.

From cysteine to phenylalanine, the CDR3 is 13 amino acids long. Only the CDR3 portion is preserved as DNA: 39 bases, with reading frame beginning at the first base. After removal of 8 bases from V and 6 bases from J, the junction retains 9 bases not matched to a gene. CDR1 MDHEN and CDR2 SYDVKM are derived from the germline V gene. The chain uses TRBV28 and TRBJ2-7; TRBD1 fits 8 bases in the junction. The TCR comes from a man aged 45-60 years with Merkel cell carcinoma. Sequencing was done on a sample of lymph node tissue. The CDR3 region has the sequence CASAPRGRSEQYF. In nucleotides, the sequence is TGTGCCAGCGCCCCCAGGGGGCGAAGCGAGCAGTACTTC.